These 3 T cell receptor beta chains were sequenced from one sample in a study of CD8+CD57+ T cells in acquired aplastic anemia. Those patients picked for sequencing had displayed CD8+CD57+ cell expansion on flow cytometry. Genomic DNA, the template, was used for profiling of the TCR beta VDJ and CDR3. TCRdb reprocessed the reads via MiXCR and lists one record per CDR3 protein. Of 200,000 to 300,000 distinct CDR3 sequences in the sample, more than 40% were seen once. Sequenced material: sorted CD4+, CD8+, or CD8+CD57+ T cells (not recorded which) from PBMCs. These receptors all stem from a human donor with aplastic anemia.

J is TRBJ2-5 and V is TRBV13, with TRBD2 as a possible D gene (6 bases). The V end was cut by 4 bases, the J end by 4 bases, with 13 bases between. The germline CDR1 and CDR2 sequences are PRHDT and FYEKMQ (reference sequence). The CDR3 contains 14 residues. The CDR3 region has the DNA TGTGCCAGCAGCTCTCTAGCGTTTAGAGAGACCCAGTACTTC. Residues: CASSSLAFRETQYF.

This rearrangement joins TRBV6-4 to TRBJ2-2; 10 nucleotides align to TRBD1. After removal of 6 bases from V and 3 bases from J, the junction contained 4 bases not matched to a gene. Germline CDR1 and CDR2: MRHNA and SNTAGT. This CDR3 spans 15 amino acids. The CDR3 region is CASRFGQGDTGELFF. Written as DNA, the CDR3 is TGTGCCAGCAGATTTGGACAGGGGGACACCGGGGAGCTGTTTTTT.

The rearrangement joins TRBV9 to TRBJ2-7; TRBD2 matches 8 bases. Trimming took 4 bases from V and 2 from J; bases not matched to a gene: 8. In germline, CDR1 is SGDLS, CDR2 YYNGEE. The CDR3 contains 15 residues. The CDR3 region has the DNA TGTGCCAGCAGCCCCGGGGGGGACGGACCCTACGAGCAGTACTTC. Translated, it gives CASSPGGDGPYEQYF.